The sequence of this T cell receptor (beta chain) was determined in a study of shared clonotypes between healthy human individuals. The CDR3 consists of 15 residues. V gave up 2 bases and J gave up 0 bases; unmatched junction bases: 5. Germline V gives CDR1 SGDLS, CDR2 YYNGEE. Study conclusions and caveats: Generation probabilities were higher for clonotypes shared across all four sorted-subset donors than for unshared ones.

Methods used by the authors: Filtering differed for immunoSEQ, which gave only junction sequences without quality scores. Repertoires were generated with immunoSEQ multiplex PCR, while TCRdb's copy carries only in-frame clones and drops some. Clone size and V and J calls were adopted from that table, with D and trimming inferred from the DNA. The sample shows 2 million to 2.5 million clones, 80% to 95% of them seen only once. Concerning this clone itself: As yet, its antigen is unknown.

The chain links TRBV9 to TRBJ2-7; 7 bases line up with TRBD1. Sequencing was performed on naive CD4+ T cells from PBMCs. Subset indicated: CD45RA+ positively selected. The sequence was obtained from a young man in good health. Some clones in this sample may be carry-over from other donors' samples. Here the CDR3 DNA reads TGTGCCAGCAGCGTTACAGGGGACCCCTCCTACGAGCAGTACTTC. This sequence encodes CASSVTGDPSYEQYF.